This T cell receptor (beta chain) was sequenced during a study of blood T cell repertoires in COVID-19. Across the study: Specimens from acute and convalescent COVID-19 originated in the United States, Italy and Spain. The cDNA or gDNA used as material had been derived from T cells, B-cell-depleted T cells, or PBMCs.

In germline, CDR1 is SNHLY, CDR2 FYNNEI. The V and J ends lost 3 bases and 0 bases respectively, with 11 bases between them. This CDR3 is built from 15 residues. In the authors' methods: Estimates of nucleated cell counts were drawn from the amplification of reference gene primers. Repertoires were generated with immunoSEQ multiplex PCR, while TCRdb's copy carries only in-frame clones and drops some. Clone size and V and J calls were adopted from that table, with D and trimming inferred from the DNA. The sample contains more than 45,000 clones, approximately 90% of which appear only once. The TCR originated in a man aged 65 to 85 with acute or convalescent COVID-19. Sequenced: peripheral blood. The V gene is TRBV2, the J gene TRBJ1-1, with a tentative D call TRBD1 (6 bases). The CDR3 DNA is TGTGCCAGCAGTGATCAGGGACATATGAACACTGAAGCTTTCTTT. It encodes CASSDQGHMNTEAFF.